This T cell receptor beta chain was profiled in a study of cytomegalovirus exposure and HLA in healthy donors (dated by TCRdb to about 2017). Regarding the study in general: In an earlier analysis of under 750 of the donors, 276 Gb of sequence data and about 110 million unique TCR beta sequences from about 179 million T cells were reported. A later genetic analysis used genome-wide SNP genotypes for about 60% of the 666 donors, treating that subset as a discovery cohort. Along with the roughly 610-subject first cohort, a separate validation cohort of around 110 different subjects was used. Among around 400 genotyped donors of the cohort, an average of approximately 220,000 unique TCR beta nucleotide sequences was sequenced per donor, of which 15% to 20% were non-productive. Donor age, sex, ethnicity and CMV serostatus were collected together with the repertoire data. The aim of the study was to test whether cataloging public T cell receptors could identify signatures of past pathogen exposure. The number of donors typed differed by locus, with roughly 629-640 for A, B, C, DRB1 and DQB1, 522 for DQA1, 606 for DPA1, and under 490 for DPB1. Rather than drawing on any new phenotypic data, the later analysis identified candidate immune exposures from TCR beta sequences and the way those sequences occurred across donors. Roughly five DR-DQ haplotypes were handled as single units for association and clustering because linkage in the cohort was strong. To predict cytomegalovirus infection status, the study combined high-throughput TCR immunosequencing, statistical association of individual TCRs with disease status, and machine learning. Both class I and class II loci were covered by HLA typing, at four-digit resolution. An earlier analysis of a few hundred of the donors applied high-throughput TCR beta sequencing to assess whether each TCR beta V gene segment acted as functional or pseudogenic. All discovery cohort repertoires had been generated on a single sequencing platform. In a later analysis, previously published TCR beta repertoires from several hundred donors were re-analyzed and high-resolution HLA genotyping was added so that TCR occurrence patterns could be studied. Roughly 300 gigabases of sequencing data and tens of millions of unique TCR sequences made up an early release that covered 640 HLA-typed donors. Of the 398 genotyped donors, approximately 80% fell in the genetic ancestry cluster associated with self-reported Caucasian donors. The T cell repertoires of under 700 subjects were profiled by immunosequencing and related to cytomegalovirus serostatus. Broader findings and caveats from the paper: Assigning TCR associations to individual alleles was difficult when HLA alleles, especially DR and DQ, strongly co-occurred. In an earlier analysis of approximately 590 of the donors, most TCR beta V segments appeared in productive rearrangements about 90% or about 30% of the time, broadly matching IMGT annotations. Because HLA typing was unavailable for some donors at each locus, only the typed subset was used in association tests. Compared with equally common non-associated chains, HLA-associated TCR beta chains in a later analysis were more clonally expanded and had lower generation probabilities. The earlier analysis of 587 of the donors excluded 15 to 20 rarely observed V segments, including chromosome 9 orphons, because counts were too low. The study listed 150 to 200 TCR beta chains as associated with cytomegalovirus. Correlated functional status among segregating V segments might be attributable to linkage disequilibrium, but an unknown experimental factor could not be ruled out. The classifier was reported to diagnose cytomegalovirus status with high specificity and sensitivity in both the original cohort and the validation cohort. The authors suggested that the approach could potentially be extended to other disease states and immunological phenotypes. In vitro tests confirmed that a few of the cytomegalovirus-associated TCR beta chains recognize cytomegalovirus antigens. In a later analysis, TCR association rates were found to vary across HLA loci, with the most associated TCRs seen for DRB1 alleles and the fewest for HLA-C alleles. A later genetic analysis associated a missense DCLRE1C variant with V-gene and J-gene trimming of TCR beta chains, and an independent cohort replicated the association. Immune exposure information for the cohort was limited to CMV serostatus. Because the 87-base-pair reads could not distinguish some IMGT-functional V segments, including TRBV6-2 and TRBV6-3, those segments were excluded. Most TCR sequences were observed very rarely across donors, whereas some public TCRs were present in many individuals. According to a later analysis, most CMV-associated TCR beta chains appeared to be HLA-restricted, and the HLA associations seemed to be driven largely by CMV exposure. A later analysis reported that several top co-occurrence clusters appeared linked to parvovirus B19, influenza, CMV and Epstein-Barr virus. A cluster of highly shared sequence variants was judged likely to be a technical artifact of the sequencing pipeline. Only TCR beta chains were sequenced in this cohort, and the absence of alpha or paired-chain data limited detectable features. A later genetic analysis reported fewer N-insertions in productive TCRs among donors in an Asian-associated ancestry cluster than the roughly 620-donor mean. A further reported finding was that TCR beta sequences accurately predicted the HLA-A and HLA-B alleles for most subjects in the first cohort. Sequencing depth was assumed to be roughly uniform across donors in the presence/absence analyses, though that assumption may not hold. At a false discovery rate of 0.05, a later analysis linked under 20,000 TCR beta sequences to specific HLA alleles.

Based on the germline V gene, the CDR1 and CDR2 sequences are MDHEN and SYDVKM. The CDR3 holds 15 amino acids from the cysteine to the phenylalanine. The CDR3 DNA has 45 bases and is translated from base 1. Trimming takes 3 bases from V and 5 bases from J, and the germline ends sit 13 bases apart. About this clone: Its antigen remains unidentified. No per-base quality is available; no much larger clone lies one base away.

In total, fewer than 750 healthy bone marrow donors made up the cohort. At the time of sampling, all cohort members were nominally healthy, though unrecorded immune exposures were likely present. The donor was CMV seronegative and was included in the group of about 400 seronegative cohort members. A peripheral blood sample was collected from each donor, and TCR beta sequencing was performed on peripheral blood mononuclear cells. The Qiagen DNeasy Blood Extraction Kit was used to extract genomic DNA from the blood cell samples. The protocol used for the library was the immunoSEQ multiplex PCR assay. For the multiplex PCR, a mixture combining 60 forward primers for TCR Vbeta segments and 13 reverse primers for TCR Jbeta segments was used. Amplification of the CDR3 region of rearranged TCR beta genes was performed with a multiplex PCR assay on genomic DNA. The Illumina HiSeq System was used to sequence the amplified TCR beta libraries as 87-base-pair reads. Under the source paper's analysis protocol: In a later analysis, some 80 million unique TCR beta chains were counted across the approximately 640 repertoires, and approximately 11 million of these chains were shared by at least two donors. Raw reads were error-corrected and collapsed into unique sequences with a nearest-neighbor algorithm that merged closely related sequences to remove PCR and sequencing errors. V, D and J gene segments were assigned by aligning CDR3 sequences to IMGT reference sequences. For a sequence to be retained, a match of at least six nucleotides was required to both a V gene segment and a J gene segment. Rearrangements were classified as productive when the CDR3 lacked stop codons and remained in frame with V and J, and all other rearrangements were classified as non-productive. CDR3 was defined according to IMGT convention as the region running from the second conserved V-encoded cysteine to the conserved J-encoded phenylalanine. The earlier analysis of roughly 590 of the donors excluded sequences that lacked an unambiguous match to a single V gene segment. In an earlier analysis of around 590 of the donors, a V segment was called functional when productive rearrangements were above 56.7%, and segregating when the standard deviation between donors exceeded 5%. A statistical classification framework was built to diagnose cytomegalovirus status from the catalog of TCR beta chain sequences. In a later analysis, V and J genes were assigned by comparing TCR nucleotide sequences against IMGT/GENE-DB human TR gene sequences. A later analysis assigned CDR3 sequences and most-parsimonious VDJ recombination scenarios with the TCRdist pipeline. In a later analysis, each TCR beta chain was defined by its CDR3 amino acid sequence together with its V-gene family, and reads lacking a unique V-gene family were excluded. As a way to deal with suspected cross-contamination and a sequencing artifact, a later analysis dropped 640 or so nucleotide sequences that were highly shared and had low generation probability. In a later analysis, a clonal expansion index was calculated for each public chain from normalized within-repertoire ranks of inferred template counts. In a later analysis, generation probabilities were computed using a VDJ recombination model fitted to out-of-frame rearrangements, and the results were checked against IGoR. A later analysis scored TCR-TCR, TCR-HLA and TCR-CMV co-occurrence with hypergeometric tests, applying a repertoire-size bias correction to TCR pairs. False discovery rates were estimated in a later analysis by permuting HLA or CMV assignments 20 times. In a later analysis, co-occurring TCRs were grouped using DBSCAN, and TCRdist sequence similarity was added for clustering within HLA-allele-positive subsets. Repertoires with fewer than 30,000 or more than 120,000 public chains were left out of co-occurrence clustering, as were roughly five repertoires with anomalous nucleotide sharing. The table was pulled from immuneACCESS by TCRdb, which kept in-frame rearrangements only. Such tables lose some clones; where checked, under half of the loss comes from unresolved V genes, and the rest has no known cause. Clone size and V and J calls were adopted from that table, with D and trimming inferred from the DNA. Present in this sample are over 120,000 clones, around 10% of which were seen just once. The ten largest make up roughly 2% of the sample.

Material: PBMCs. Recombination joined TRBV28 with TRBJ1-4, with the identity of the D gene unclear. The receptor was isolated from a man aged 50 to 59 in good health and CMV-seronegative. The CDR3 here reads CASSFRQAPNEKLFF. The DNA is TGTGCCAGCAGTTTTCGTCAGGCACCGAATGAAAAACTGTTTTTT.